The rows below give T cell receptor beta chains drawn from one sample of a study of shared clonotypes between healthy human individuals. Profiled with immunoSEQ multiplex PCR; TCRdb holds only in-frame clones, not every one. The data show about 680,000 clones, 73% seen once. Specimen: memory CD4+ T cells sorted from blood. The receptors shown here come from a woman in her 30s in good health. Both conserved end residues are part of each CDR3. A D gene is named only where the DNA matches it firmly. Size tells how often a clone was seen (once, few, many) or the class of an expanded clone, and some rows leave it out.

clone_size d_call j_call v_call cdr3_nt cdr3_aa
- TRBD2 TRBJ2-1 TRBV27 TGTGCCAGCAGTTTTGTGGGAGCGGGGGAAAATGAGCAGTTCTTC CASSFVGAGENEQFF
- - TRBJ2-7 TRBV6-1 TGTGCCAGCAGTGAATGGGCGGAGAGCTCCTACGAGCAGTACTTC CASSEWAESSYEQYF
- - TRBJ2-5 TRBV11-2 TGTGCCAGCATCAGGTTTGGTGGTCGCGAAGAGACCCAGTACTTC CASIRFGGREETQYF
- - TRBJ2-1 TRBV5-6 TGTGCCAGCAGCTTGCGACTAAGACATTACAATGAGCAGTTCTTC CASSLRLRHYNEQFF
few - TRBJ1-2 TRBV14 TGTGCCAGCAGCCAATTCGGCAGTGAGAACTATGGCTACACCTTC CASSQFGSENYGYTF
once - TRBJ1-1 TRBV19 TGTGCCAGTATGGACAGATACACTGAAGCTTTCTTT CASMDRYTEAFF
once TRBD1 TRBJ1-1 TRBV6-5 TGTGCCAGCAGTTCCCCTAGGACAGGGGACGGTGAAGCTTTCTTT CASSSPRTGDGEAFF
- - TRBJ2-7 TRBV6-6 TGTGCCAGCAACGACGGCCTTACGAAGCAGTACTTC CASNDGLTKQYF
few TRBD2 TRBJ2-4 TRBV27 TGTGCCAGCAAGATATACGCCGGGGGGGACAAAAACATTCAGTACTTC CASKIYAGGDKNIQYF
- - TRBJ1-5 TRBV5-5 TGTGCCAGCAGCCTGGAAGGGGGTGGGCAGCCCCAGCATTTT CASSLEGGGQPQHF
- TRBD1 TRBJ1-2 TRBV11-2 TGTGCCAGCAGCAACCGGGACAGGGCGGGCTATGGCTACACCTTC CASSNRDRAGYGYTF
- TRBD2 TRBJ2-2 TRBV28 TGTGCCAGCCTCGCGGGGACTAAGTCCACCGGGGAGCTGTTTTTT CASLAGTKSTGELFF
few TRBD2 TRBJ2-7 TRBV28 TGTGCCAGCAGTCCCGGGAGGGTTGGCGAGCAGTACTTC CASSPGRVGEQYF
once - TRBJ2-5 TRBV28 TGTGCCAGCACTAAAAGGGACCAGTACGAGACCCAGTACTTC CASTKRDQYETQYF
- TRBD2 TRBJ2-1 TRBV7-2 TGTGCCAGCAGCCCGGAGGGGACTAGCGTTTACAATGAGCAGTTCTTC CASSPEGTSVYNEQFF
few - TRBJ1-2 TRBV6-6 TGTGCCAGCAGCCCCCACTTCACATACAACTATGGCTACACCTTC CASSPHFTYNYGYTF
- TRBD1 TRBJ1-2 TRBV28 TGTGCCAGCCGGACAGGGGGCAACTATGGCTACACCTTC CASRTGGNYGYTF
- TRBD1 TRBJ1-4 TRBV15 TGTGCCACCAGCAGAGATCGGGAGGGGGCGCGTCAACTGTTTTTT CATSRDREGARQLFF
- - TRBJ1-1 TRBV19 TGTGCCAGCCACGAACGACGGGAAGCTGAAGCTTTCTTT CASHERREAEAFF
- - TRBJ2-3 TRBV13 TGTGCCAGCAGCTTAAAACGGCTCGCTCGCACAGATACGCAGTATTTT CASSLKRLARTDTQYF
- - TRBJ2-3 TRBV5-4 TGTGCCAGCAGCTTGGCGGTCTACTCAGGGGATACGCAGTATTTT CASSLAVYSGDTQYF
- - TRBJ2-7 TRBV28 TGTGCCAGCAGTTCTTACAGGTTTGGCGGGGAACCCACCTACGAGCAGTACTTC CASSSYRFGGEPTYEQYF